This T cell receptor (beta chain) was observed in a study of T cells expressing NK-cell markers. This CDR3 contains 13 residues. CDR1 is SGHTA and CDR2 is FQGNSA in the germline V gene. UMI-tagged 5'RACE template switching yielded the TCR beta cDNA. For each CDR3 protein, TCRdb gives one entry from its re-call of the 5' RACE reads, without DNA. The sample includes 400,000 to 450,000 distinct CDR3 sequences. The V gene is TRBV7-2, the J gene TRBJ2-1. This clonotype was obtained from a woman between 18 and 69 years old in good health. Specimen: blood T cells: a sorted CD56 or NKG2C T cell subset, CD4+ or CD8+ T cells, or bulk PBMC T cells (not recorded which). CDR3 region: CASRAVGYNEQFF. Full variable domain (outside the CDR3, taken from reference TRBV7-2 and TRBJ2-1): GAGVSQSPSNKVTEKGKDVELRCDPISGHTALYWYRQSLGQGLEFLIYFQGNSAPDKSGLPSDRFSAERTGGSVSTLTIQRTQQEDSAVYLCASRAVGYNEQFFGPGTRLTVL.